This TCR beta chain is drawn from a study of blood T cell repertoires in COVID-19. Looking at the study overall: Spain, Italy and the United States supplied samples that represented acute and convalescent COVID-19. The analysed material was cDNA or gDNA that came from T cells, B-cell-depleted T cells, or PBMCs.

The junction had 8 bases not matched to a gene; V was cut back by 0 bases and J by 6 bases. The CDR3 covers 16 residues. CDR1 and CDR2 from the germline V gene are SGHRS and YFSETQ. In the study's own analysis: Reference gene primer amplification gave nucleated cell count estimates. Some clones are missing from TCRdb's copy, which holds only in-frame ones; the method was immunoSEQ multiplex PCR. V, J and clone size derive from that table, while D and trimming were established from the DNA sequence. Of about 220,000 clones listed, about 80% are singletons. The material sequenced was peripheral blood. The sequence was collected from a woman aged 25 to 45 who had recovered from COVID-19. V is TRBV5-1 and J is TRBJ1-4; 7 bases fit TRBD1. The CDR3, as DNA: TGCGCCAGCAGCTTGGCCAGTAGGGGGCGAGATGAAAAACTGTTTTTT. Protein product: CASSLASRGRDEKLFF.